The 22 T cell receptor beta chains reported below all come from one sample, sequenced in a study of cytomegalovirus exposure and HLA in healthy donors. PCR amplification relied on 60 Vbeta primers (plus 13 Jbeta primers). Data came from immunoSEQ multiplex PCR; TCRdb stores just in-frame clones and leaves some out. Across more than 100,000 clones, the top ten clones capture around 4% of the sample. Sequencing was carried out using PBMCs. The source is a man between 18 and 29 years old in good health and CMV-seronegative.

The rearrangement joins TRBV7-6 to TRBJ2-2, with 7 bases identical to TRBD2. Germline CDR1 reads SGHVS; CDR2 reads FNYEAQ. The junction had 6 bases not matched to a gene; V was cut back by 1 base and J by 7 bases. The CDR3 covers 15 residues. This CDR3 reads CASSLVRGDGGELFF. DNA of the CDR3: TGTGCCAGCAGCTTAGTTCGGGGGGATGGCGGGGAGCTGTTTTTT.

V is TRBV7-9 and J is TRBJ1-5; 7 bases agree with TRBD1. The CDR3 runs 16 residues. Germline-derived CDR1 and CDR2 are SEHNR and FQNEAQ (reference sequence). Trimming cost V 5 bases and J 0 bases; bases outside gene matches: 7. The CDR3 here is CASSRTGTDSNQPQHF. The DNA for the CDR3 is TGTGCCAGCAGCAGAACCGGGACAGATAGCAATCAGCCCCAGCATTTT.

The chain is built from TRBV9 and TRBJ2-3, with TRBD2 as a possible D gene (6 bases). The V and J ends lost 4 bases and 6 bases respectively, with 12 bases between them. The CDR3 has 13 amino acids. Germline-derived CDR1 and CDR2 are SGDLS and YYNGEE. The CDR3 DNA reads TGTGCCAGCAGCCCCGGAGGGGTGGATACGCAGTATTTT. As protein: CASSPGGVDTQYF.

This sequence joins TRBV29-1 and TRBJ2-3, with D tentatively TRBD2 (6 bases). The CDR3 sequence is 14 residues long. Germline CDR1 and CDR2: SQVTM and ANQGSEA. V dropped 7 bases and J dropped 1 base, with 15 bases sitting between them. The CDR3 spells CSAEGGSGTDTQYF. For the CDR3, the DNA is TGCAGCGCCGAGGGAGGATCGGGCACAGATACGCAGTATTTT.

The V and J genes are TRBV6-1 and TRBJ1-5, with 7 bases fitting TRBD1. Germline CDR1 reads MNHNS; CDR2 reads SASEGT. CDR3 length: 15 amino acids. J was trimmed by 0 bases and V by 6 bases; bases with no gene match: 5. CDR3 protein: CASRPTGNSNQPQHF. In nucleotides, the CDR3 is TGTGCCAGCAGGCCGACAGGGAATAGCAATCAGCCCCAGCATTTT.

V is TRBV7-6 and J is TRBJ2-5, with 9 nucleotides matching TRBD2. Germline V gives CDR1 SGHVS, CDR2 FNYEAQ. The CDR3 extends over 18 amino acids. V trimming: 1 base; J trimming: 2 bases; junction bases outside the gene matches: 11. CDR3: CASSLGWSASGAQETQYF. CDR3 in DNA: TGTGCCAGCAGCTTAGGGTGGTCGGCTAGCGGGGCGCAAGAGACCCAGTACTTC. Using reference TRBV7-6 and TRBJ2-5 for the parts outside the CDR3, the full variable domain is GAGVSQSPRYKVTKRGQDVALRCDPISGHVSLYWYRQALGQGPEFLTYFNYEAQQDKSGLPNDRFSAERPEGSISTLTIQRTEQRDSAMYRCASSLGWSASGAQETQYFGPGTRLLVL.

This CDR3 reads CASISEREEGTDTQYF. CDR3 nucleotides: TGTGCCAGCATTTCTGAGCGGGAGGAAGGTACAGATACGCAGTATTTT. The J gene is TRBJ2-3, the V gene TRBV2; 9 positions match TRBD2. CDR3 length equals 16 residues. Germline V CDR1 and CDR2: SNHLY, FYNNEI. The junction had 11 bases not matched to a gene; V was cut back by 7 bases and J by 3 bases.

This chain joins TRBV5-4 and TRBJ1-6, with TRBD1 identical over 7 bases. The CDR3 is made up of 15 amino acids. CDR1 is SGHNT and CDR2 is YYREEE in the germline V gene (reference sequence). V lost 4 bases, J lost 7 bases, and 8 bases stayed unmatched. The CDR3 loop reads CASSINRGKNSPLHF. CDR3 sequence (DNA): TGTGCCAGCAGCATTAACAGGGGTAAGAATTCACCCCTCCACTTT. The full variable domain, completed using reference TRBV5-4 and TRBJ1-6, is ETGVTQSPTHLIKTRGQQVTLRCSSQSGHNTVSWYQQALGQGPQFIFQYYREEENGRGNFPPRFSGLQFPNYSSELNVNALELDDSALYLCASSINRGKNSPLHFGNGTRLTVT.

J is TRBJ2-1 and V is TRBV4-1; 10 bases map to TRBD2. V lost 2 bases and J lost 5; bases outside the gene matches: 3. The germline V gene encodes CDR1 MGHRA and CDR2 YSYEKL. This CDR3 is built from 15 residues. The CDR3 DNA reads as TGCGCCAGCAGCCAAACCGGGACTAGCGACAATGAGCAGTTCTTC. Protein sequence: CASSQTGTSDNEQFF.

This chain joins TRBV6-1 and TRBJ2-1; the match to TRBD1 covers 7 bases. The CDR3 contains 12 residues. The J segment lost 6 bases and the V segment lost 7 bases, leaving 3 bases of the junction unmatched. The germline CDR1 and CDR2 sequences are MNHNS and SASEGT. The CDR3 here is CASKGALNEQFF. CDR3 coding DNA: TGTGCCAGCAAGGGGGCTCTCAATGAGCAGTTCTTC.

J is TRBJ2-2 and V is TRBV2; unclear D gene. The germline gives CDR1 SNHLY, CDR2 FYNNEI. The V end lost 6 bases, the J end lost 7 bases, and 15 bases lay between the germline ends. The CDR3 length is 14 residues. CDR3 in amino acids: CASRDNPNGGELFF. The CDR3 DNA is TGTGCCAGCAGAGACAACCCGAACGGCGGGGAGCTGTTTTTT.

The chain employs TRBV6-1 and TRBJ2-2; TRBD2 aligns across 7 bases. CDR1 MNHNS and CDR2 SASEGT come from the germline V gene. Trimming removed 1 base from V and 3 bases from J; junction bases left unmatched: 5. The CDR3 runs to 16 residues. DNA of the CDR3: TGTGCCAGCAGTGAAGGGGGAGGGAGGGACACCGGGGAGCTGTTTTTT. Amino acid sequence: CASSEGGGRDTGELFF.

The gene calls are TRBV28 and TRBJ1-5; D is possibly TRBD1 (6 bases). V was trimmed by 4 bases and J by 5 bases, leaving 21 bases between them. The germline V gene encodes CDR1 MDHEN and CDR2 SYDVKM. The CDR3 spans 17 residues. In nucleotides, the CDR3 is TGTGCCAGCAGTTCGTTGCTGGGACACCCGGAGGATCAGCCCCAGCATTTT. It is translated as CASSSLLGHPEDQPQHF.

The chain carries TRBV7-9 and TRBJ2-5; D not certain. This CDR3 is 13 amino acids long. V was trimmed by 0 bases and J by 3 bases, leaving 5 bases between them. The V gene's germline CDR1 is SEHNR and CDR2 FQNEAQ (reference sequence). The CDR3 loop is CASSLAAEETQYF. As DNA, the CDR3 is TGTGCCAGCAGCTTAGCGGCAGAAGAGACCCAGTACTTC.

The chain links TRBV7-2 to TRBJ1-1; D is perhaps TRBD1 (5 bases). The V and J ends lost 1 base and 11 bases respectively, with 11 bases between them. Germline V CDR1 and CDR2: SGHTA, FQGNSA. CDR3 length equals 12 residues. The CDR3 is CASSLEVAGAFF. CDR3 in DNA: TGTGCCAGCAGCTTAGAAGTGGCAGGGGCTTTCTTT.

The CDR3 DNA sequence: TGTGCCAGCAGTTTAAAAGGGGGCTTACGCTATGGCTACACCTTC. Residues: CASSLKGGLRYGYTF. This chain joins TRBV28 and TRBJ1-2, with 7 bases identical to TRBD1. Looked up from germline, CDR1 is MDHEN and CDR2 is SYDVKM. The V gene end was trimmed by 2 bases and the J gene end by 4 bases; junction bases not matched to a gene: 7. This CDR3 is built from 15 residues.

CDR3 amino acids: CASSVEARDTGELFF. CDR3 DNA: TGTGCCAGCAGCGTAGAAGCAAGAGACACCGGGGAGCTGTTTTTT. This chain uses TRBV9 with TRBJ2-2, with D uncertain. The CDR3 contains 15 residues. Per germline, CDR1 SGDLS and CDR2 YYNGEE. V lost 0 bases and J lost 3, with 9 bases in between.

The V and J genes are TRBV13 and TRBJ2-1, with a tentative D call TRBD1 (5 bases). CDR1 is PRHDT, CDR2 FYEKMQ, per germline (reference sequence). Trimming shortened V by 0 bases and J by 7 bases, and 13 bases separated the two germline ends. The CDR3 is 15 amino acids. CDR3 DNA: TGTGCCAGCAGCTTAGGTCAGGGTATGGGGAATGAGCAGTTCTTC. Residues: CASSLGQGMGNEQFF.

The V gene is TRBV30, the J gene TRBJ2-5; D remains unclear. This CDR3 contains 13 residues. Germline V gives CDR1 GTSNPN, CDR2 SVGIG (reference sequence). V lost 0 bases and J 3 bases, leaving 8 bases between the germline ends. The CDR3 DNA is TGTGCCTGGAGTGTACGGCGGAAAGAGACCCAGTACTTC. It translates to CAWSVRRKETQYF.

CDR3 residues: CASSPPSIGELFF. DNA of the CDR3: TGTGCCAGCTCACCCCCAAGCATCGGGGAGCTGTTTTTT. This chain connects TRBV18 to TRBJ2-2; unclear D gene. Germline values: CDR1 KGHSH, CDR2 LQKENI. V lost 3 bases, J lost 7 bases, and 9 bases lay in between. The CDR3 spans 13 residues.

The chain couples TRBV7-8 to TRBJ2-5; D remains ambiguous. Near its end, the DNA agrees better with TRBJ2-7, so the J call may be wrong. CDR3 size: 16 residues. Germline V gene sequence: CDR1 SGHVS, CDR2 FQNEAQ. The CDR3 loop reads CASSLETLLSSYEQYF. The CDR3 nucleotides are TGTGCCAGCAGCTTAGAGACTTTACTGAGCTCCTACGAGCAGTACTTC.

The CDR3 DNA reads as TGTGCCAGCAGTTTCTGGACAGGGAACGAGCAGTACTTC. This gives the protein CASSFWTGNEQYF. The gene calls are TRBV27 and TRBJ2-7, with 8 bases matching TRBD1. Germline CDR1 MNHEY, CDR2 SMNVEV (reference sequence). V trimming: 3 bases; J trimming: 5 bases; junction bases outside the gene matches: 3. The CDR3 is 13 residues long.